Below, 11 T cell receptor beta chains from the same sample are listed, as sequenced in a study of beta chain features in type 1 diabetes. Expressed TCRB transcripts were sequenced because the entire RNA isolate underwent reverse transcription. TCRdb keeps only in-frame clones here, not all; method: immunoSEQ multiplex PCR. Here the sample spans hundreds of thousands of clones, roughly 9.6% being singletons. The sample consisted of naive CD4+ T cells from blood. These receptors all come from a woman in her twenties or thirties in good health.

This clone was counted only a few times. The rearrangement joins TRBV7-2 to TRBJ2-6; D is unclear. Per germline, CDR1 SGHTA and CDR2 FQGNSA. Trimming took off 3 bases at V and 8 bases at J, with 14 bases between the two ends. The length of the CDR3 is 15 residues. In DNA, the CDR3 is TGTGCCAGCAGCTTTACCCTCTCGGGTTCCAACGTCCTGACTTTC. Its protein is CASSFTLSGSNVLTF.

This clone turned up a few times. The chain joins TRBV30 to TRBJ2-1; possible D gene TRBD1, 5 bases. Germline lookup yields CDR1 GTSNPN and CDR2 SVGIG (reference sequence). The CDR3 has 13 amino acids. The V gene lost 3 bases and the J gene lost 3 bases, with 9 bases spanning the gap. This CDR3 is CAWRHDSYNEQFF. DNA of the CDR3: TGTGCCTGGAGGCACGACAGCTACAATGAGCAGTTCTTC.

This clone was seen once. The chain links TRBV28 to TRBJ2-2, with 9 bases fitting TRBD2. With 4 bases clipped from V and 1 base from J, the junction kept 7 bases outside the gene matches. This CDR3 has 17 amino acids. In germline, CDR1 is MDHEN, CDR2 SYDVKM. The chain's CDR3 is CASSSAGAGGNTGELFF. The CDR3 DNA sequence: TGTGCCAGCAGTTCGGCAGGAGCGGGAGGGAACACCGGGGAGCTGTTTTTT.

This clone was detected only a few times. CDR3 coding DNA: TGTGCCAGCAGCTTATTTAGCGGGAGGGGTACCGGGGAGCTGTTTTTT. It translates to CASSLFSGRGTGELFF. The gene calls are TRBV7-8 and TRBJ2-2, with 11 bases fitting TRBD2. Germline CDR1 is SGHVS and CDR2 is FQNEAQ. With 2 bases clipped from V and 5 bases from J, the junction kept 4 bases outside the gene matches. CDR3 length: 16 amino acids.

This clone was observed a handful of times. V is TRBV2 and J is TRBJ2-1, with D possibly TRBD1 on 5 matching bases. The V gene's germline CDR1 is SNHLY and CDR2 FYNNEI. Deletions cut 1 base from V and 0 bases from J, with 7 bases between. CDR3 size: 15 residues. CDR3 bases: TGTGCCAGCAGTGAAGAGGGGTTCTCCTACAATGAGCAGTTCTTC. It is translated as CASSEEGFSYNEQFF.

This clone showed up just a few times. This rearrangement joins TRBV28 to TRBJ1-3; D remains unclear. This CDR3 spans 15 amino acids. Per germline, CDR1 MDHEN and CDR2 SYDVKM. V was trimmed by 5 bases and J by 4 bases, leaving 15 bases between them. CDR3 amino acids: CASSPPTVSGNTIYF. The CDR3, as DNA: TGTGCCAGCAGTCCCCCCACGGTTTCGGGAAACACCATATATTTT.

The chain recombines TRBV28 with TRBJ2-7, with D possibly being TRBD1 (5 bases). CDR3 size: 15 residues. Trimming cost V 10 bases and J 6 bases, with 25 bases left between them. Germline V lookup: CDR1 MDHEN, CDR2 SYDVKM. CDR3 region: CATILYVQGGSEQYF. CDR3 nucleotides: TGTGCCACTATATTATACGTCCAGGGTGGGTCCGAGCAGTACTTC.

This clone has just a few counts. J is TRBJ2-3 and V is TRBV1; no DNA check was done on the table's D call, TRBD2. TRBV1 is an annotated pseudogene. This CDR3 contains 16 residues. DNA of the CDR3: TGCACCAGCAGCCCGTTGAGGCGCAAAAACACAGATACGCAGTATTTT. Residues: CTSSPLRRKNTDTQYF.

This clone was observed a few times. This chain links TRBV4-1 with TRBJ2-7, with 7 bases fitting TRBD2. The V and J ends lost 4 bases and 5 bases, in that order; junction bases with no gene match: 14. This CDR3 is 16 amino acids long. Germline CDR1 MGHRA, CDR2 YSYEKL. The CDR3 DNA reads TGCGCCAGCAGCCTCGCGGTGGCGGGAGATCGGAACGAGCAGTACTTC. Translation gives CASSLAVAGDRNEQYF.

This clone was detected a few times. CDR3 amino acids: CASSLARAGGLHEQYF. CDR3 in DNA: TGTGCCAGCAGCTTAGCGCGAGCGGGAGGGCTTCACGAGCAGTACTTC. J is TRBJ2-7 and V is TRBV7-9, with 10 bases that match TRBD2. J lost 5 bases, V lost 0 bases, and 7 bases had no gene match. The CDR3 is 16 residues long. CDR1 and CDR2 from the germline V gene are SEHNR and FQNEAQ (reference sequence).

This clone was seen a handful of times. In DNA, the CDR3 is TGTGCCAGCTCACTCCCGGCAGGGGACGGCGAGCAGTACTTC. As protein: CASSLPAGDGEQYF. The chain joins TRBV18 to TRBJ2-7; possibly TRBD1 for D (6 bases). V lost 4 bases and J 6 bases, leaving 16 bases between the germline ends. The CDR3 extends over 14 amino acids. Germline CDR1 reads KGHSH; CDR2 reads LQKENI.